A single sample is the source of the 10 T cell receptor beta chains below, sequenced in a study of blood T cell repertoires in COVID-19. Profiling relied on immunoSEQ multiplex PCR, and the TCRdb table lists in-frame clones only, not all of them. The sample has 200,000 to 250,000 clones, 70% to 90% seen once. The sequencing sample was made of peripheral blood. The receptors were sampled from a man between 60 and 70 years old with acute or convalescent COVID-19.

The chain couples TRBV5-8 to TRBJ2-1; weak D call: TRBD2 (6 bases). Germline CDR1 reads SGHTS; CDR2 reads YDEGEE. Trimming took 1 base from V and 9 from J, leaving 11 bases between them. The CDR3 loop spans 13 amino acids. The chain's CDR3 is CASSLSGAGEQFF. The CDR3 DNA follows: TGTGCCAGCAGCTTGTCGGGAGCGGGTGAGCAGTTCTTC.

The J gene is TRBJ1-2, the V gene TRBV28; 9 bases agree with TRBD1. The CDR3 has 14 residues. Trimming removed 2 bases from V and 7 bases from J; junction bases left unmatched: 5. Looked up from germline, CDR1 is MDHEN and CDR2 is SYDVKM. CDR3 coding DNA: TGTGCCAGCAGTTTAGCAACAGGGGGCGGTGGCTACACCTTC. Amino acid sequence: CASSLATGGGGYTF.

Turning to this clone: The same CDR3 arises from other DNA sequences in this sample as well. The chain links TRBV19 to TRBJ1-4; tentative D call: TRBD1 (6 bases). The CDR3 extends over 14 amino acids. Germline V gene lookup returns CDR1 LNHDA and CDR2 SQIVND (reference sequence). The V and J ends lost 5 bases and 4 bases respectively, with 11 bases between them. DNA of the CDR3: TGTGCCAGTAGTTCGACAGGAATTAATGAAAAACTGTTTTTT. This translates into CASSSTGINEKLFF. The full variable domain, with the rest looked up from reference TRBV19 and TRBJ1-4, is DGGITQSPKYLFRKEGQNVTLSCEQNLNHDAMYWYRQDPGQGLRLIYYSQIVNDFQKGDIAEGYSVSREKKESFPLTVTSAQKNPTAFYLCASSSTGINEKLFFGSGTQLSVL.

V and J are TRBV12-5 and TRBJ1-5; 9 nucleotides agree with TRBD1. CDR1 and CDR2 (germline): LGHNT, FRNRAP. With V trimmed by 4 bases and J by 2 bases, 3 bases remained unmatched. The CDR3 consists of 15 residues. The CDR3: CASGWGQGGNQPQHF. The CDR3 DNA follows: TGTGCTAGTGGTTGGGGACAGGGAGGCAATCAGCCCCAGCATTTT.

This rearrangement joins TRBV27 to TRBJ2-1; TRBD2 is a possible D gene (5 bases). In germline, CDR1 is MNHEY, CDR2 SMNVEV (reference sequence). V lost 5 bases to trimming and J lost 0 bases, with 23 bases between them. The CDR3 extends over 19 amino acids. CDR3 sequence (DNA): TGTGCCAGCAGTCCCTTCTCAGCGATAGCGCTCAGCTCCTACAATGAGCAGTTCTTC. Translated: CASSPFSAIALSSYNEQFF.

This clone was observed once. The rearrangement joins TRBV28 to TRBJ2-7; TRBD1 aligns across 7 bases. The ends lost 3 bases at V and 5 bases at J; junction bases unmatched: 7. Germline V CDR1 and CDR2: MDHEN, SYDVKM. The CDR3 is 14 residues long. The CDR3 DNA is TGTGCCAGCAGTTTTATAGGGGGCGTTCACGAGCAGTACTTC. Protein sequence: CASSFIGGVHEQYF.

The V gene is TRBV4-3, the J gene TRBJ2-7, with a tentative D call TRBD2 (6 bases). The CDR3 covers 15 residues. Germline V gives CDR1 LGHNA, CDR2 YSLEER. V gave up 2 bases and J gave up 0 bases, with 11 bases separating them. CDR3 loop: CASSQSSVSSYEQYF. CDR3 DNA: TGCGCCAGCAGCCAATCTAGCGTTAGCTCCTACGAGCAGTACTTC.

This rearrangement joins TRBV7-9 to TRBJ2-7; 9 bases line up with TRBD1. The CDR3 length is 16 residues. After removal of 5 bases from V and 3 bases from J, the junction contained 11 bases not matched to a gene. Germline-derived CDR1 and CDR2 are SEHNR and FQNEAQ (reference sequence). The CDR3 sequence: CASSPSGQGVGYEQYF. The DNA of the CDR3 is TGTGCCAGCAGCCCTTCGGGACAGGGTGTTGGCTACGAGCAGTACTTC.

This clone showed up just a few times. The chain has TRBV7-9 and TRBJ2-4, with 7 bases matching TRBD1. This CDR3 has 15 amino acids. Germline trimming cut 5 bases from V and 4 bases from J; bases unmatched to any gene: 8. Germline CDR1 SEHNR, CDR2 FQNEAQ (reference sequence). The CDR3 here is CASSPPGQLKNIQYF. CDR3 bases: TGTGCCAGCAGCCCCCCGGGACAGCTTAAAAACATTCAGTACTTC.

V usage is TRBV28 and J usage is TRBJ1-1; D is possibly TRBD1 (5 bases). CDR1 is MDHEN and CDR2 is SYDVKM in the germline V gene. V lost 10 bases to trimming and J lost 3 bases, with 21 bases between them. The CDR3 has 15 amino acids. The chain's CDR3 is CATIASAGRDTEAFF. The CDR3 nucleotides are TGTGCCACCATAGCTTCTGCGGGACGGGACACTGAAGCTTTCTTT.